Listed below are T cell receptor beta chains from one sample, sequenced in a study of T cells in Graves' hyperthyroidism and ophthalmopathy. In TCRdb, the multiplex PCR reads were re-called with MiXCR into one record per CDR3 protein. The sample lists hundreds of thousands of distinct CDR3 sequences, 14% occurring once. What was sequenced was blood. The source is a middle-aged woman with Graves' hyperthyroidism. CDR3s include the opening cysteine and the closing phenylalanine or tryptophan. A D gene is named only where the DNA matches it firmly. Clone size is shown for a subset of rows, as once, few, many or a class of expanded clone.

CDR3 protein: CASRRDGYGYTF
CDR3 DNA: TGTGCCAGCAGGAGGGACGGCTATGGCTACACCTTC
D gene: -
J gene: TRBJ1-2
clone size: many
V gene: TRBV3-1

CDR3 protein: CASSPWDKSNTEAFF
CDR3 DNA: TGCGCCAGCAGCCCTTGGGACAAATCTAACACTGAAGCTTTCTTT
D gene: -
J gene: TRBJ1-1
clone size: few
V gene: TRBV5-1

CDR3 protein: CSARDRGRLDEQYF
CDR3 DNA: TGCAGTGCTAGAGATCGAGGCAGGCTGGACGAGCAGTACTTC
D gene: -
J gene: TRBJ2-7
clone size: few
V gene: TRBV20-1

CDR3 protein: CASSEAGLSSYEQYF
CDR3 DNA: TGTGCCAGCAGTGAAGCGGGACTGAGCTCCTACGAGCAGTACTTC
D gene: -
J gene: TRBJ2-7
clone size: many
V gene: TRBV2

CDR3 protein: CSAPKGGQGGYGYTF
CDR3 DNA: TGCAGTGCCCCTAAGGGAGGACAGGGAGGTTATGGCTACACCTTC
D gene: TRBD1
J gene: TRBJ1-2
clone size: few
V gene: TRBV20-1

CDR3 protein: CASRGDSSFGQYF
CDR3 DNA: TGTGCCAGCAGAGGGGACAGCTCCTTCGGGCAGTACTTC
D gene: TRBD1
J gene: TRBJ2-7
clone size: many
V gene: TRBV28

CDR3 protein: CASSEYRYDEQFF
CDR3 DNA: TGTGCCAGCAGTGAATACAGGTACGATGAGCAGTTCTTC
D gene: -
J gene: TRBJ2-1
clone size: many
V gene: TRBV6-1

CDR3 protein: CASSYSLAGGLSSGANVLTF
CDR3 DNA: TGTGCCAGCAGTTACTCACTAGCGGGAGGGTTGAGCTCTGGGGCCAACGTCCTGACTTTC
D gene: TRBD2
J gene: TRBJ2-6
clone size: many
V gene: TRBV6-2/TRBV6-3

CDR3 protein: CASSEASGLGYGYTF
CDR3 DNA: TGTGCCAGCAGTGAAGCATCGGGTCTAGGCTATGGCTACACCTTC
D gene: -
J gene: TRBJ1-2
clone size: many
V gene: TRBV6-1

CDR3 protein: CSAKPGFQETQYF
CDR3 DNA: TGCAGTGCCAAACCGGGATTTCAAGAGACCCAGTACTTC
D gene: -
J gene: TRBJ2-5
clone size: -
V gene: TRBV20-1

CDR3 protein: CASSLAGLAGGPGKNEQFF
CDR3 DNA: TGTGCCAGCAGCTTGGCCGGGCTAGCGGGAGGGCCGGGAAAAAATGAGCAGTTCTTC
D gene: TRBD2
J gene: TRBJ2-1
clone size: many
V gene: TRBV5-8

CDR3 protein: CASSTTGGSTEAFF
CDR3 DNA: TGTGCCAGTAGTACGACAGGGGGCAGCACTGAAGCTTTCTTT
D gene: TRBD1
J gene: TRBJ1-1
clone size: -
V gene: TRBV19

CDR3 protein: CASNRENEQFF
CDR3 DNA: TGTGCCAGTAACAGGGAAAATGAGCAGTTCTTC
D gene: -
J gene: TRBJ2-1
clone size: many
V gene: TRBV6-1

CDR3 protein: CSVPPGTGGTEAFF
CDR3 DNA: TGCAGCGTCCCCCCCGGGACAGGGGGCACTGAAGCTTTCTTT
D gene: TRBD1
J gene: TRBJ1-1
clone size: -
V gene: TRBV29-1

CDR3 protein: CASSTGTVYTEAFF
CDR3 DNA: TGTGCCAGCAGCACCGGGACGGTCTACACTGAAGCTTTCTTT
D gene: -
J gene: TRBJ1-1
clone size: many
V gene: TRBV3-1

CDR3 protein: CASSLVRGAGEQYF
CDR3 DNA: TGTGCCAGCAGTTTAGTGCGGGGGGCGGGCGAGCAGTACTTC
D gene: TRBD2
J gene: TRBJ2-7
clone size: many
V gene: TRBV27

CDR3 protein: CASSYSATTSTEAFF
CDR3 DNA: TGTGCCAGCAGTTACTCCGCAACTACTTCAACTGAAGCTTTCTTT
D gene: -
J gene: TRBJ1-1
clone size: many
V gene: TRBV6-6

CDR3 protein: CASRRPAPSYEQYF
CDR3 DNA: TGTGCCAGCAGACGGCCCGCCCCCTCCTACGAGCAGTACTTC
D gene: -
J gene: TRBJ2-7
clone size: many
V gene: TRBV28

CDR3 protein: CASSFRIAEGSSYNEQFF
CDR3 DNA: TGTGCCAGCAGCTTTAGGATCGCGGAGGGGAGCTCCTACAATGAGCAGTTCTTC
D gene: -
J gene: TRBJ2-1
clone size: few
V gene: TRBV7-2